This TCR beta chain was captured in a study of T cell responses to AZD1222 COVID-19 vaccine (dated by TCRdb to 2020 to 2022). Broadly, across the study: Because spike-specific TCR depth and breadth did not differ between the two schedules, AZD1222 recipients who got a second dose at roughly 4 weeks were pooled with those who got a second dose at roughly 12 weeks. A total of over 230 trial participants underwent TCR sequencing, of whom roughly 210 had received two doses of AZD1222 and approximately 26 had received two doses of the MenACWY control vaccine. Enrollment into the trials was organized by age into subgroups of 18-55, 56-69 and 70-plus years, and those subgroups contained roughly 140, 27 and 60 TCR-sequenced participants, respectively.

The CDR3 regions of human TCRbeta chains were analyzed by immunosequencing. On the authors' methods: Repertoire TCRs were matched against a reference library of SARS-CoV-2-specific TCRs generated with the MIRA antigen-specificity platform. Breadth meant the fraction of unique TCRs that were SARS-CoV-2-associated, whereas depth meant the fraction of total T cells that were SARS-CoV-2-associated. Using the MIRA data, each spike-specific TCR was mapped to the spike region that the TCR reacts to and placed in a CD4 or CD8 class. Log10-transformed breadth and depth values were compared by one-way ANOVA with Sidak's multiple comparisons tests. TCRdb stores this immuneACCESS table with in-frame sequences only. Part of the clones is absent; in the studies checked, under half of the shortfall reflects unresolved V genes, and no reason is known for the rest. The D gene and trimming were derived from the DNA, and the V and J assignments and clone size from that table. The sample records 150,000 to 200,000 clones, 85% to 95% of which are singletons. The ten largest clones add up to more than 0.8% of the sample.

Spanning cysteine to phenylalanine, the CDR3 consists of 15 amino acids. Here the CDR3 DNA is all that survives: 45 bases in frame from base 1. The junction carries 19 bases between V and J, which are trimmed by 7 bases and 4 bases respectively. The germline V gene encodes CDR1 SQVTM and CDR2 ANQGSEA. The intended sense of this specimen's time point label: baseline before first vaccination. Vaccinee samples were obtained from the UK trials COV001 and COV002, which included a single-blind randomized controlled phase 2/3 trial of AZD1222 (ChAdOx1 nCoV-19) in healthy adults. For TCRbeta chain sequencing, PBMC samples from trial participants were taken at day 0 and at day 28 after the second dose. The paper's findings and limits, for the study overall: Because no samples from the day 14 peak response were available, repertoires could be characterized only after the peak T cell response. The whole spike protein was spanned by vaccine-associated CD4 TCRs, and dominant responses were seen in regions 160-218 and 743-854. Epitopes outside the regions mutated in the B.1.351 and B.1.1.7 variants were reportedly recognized by nearly half of the unique spike-specific TCRs. After two AZD1222 doses, spike-specific TCR breadth and depth were significantly higher than at day 0 and than in MenACWY recipients. The 56-69-year group was small, and its depth increase did not reach significance, likely because of low power. Most participants were white British and females outnumbered males, and the authors suggested that clonal diversity may have been underestimated. Conclusions about previously exposed vaccinees are limited because only a handful of AZD1222 recipients were SARS-CoV-2 seropositive at baseline.

The sample holds one count of this clone. It lacks a known antigen. Nothing much larger sits one base from this clone, and base qualities are not available. The chain links TRBV29-1 with TRBJ1-4; no D gene can be assigned with confidence. This TCR was sampled from an adult in good health. The material was peripheral blood, obtained on day 0 of AZD1222 vaccination. Here is the DNA: TGCAGCGCCGGAGTATCGGCAGTCGGTAATGAAAAACTGTTTTTT. Its amino acids are CSAGVSAVGNEKLFF.